What follows describes a single TCR beta chain. Its target is unknown. The junction and the germline gene differ at one end; a read error may be behind it. This sample stems from a study of tumor-infiltrating lymphocytes in primary liver carcinoma. Study at large: The patients included men and women who were aged 30 to 69 years.

Unsorted whole blood yielded blood RNA, and germline DNA was extracted as well. Study-wide results and caveats: Among the pair types, tumor region pairs showed more overlap than tumor-adjacent and tumor-blood pairs.

Reverse transcription of roughly 470 ng total RNA with a constant-region primer produced TCR beta cDNA. Slightly modified ARM-PCR with three nested multiplex PCR rounds yielded TCR beta libraries. TCRdb reprocessed the multiplex PCR reads via MiXCR and lists one record per CDR3 protein. Found here are 180,000 or so distinct CDR3 sequences, 60% of them singletons; the top ten hold approximately 67%. The sample taken for sequencing was peripheral blood. This sequence originates from a man in his forties with primary liver carcinoma and hepatitis B virus infection.

Written as DNA, the CDR3 is TGTGCCAGCAGATCGGTGACGAGTGAAAAACTGTTTTTC. Translated, it gives CASRSVTSEKLFF. This chain connects TRBV11-2 to TRBJ1-4; D remains unclear. Per the germline V gene, CDR1 is SGHAT and CDR2 is FQNNGV. This CDR3 has 13 residues.